This entry describes one T cell receptor (beta chain). It lacks a known antigen. The input lacks base qualities; no much larger clone sits a single base away. Sequences LNHDA (CDR1) and SQIVND (CDR2) are obtained from the germline V gene (reference sequence). V loses 6 bases at its end and J loses 7 bases; junction bases beyond the gene matches: 6. The CDR3 covers 15 residues, taking in both the cysteine and the phenylalanine. The only DNA kept is the CDR3, 45 bases in frame from the first base. TCRbeta CDR3 regions were amplified from genomic DNA by means of the immunoSEQ Assay, a bias-controlled multiplex PCR. In the source study's methods: The number of nucleated cells in each sample was estimated from the amplification of reference gene primers within the assay. Sequence reads were collapsed and filtered to measure the absolute abundance of every unique TCRbeta CDR3 rearrangement. For each sample, productive Simpson clonality was calculated by taking the square root of Simpson's diversity index across productive rearrangements. What TCRdb holds here is the immuneACCESS table cut down to in-frame rearrangements. Part of the clones is not present; checked against another copy, under half of the missing clones reflect an unresolved V gene, and the others are unexplained. V, J and clone size derive from that table, while D and trimming were established from the DNA sequence. Within this sample are 150,000 to 200,000 clones, with roughly 88% of them counted one time only. Over 10% of the sample comes from the top ten.

The data derive from a study of blood T cell repertoires in COVID-19 (dated by TCRdb to 2019 to 2021). For the wider study: Samples from collaborators originated in the United States, Italy and Spain and spanned both the acute and convalescent phases of COVID-19. A freely available public database, intended as a resource for researchers studying the immune response to SARS-CoV-2, is where the repertoires were released. The dataset comprised deeply sampled blood TCRbeta repertoires from subjects exposed to, actively infected with, or recovered from COVID-19. The prospective study material was composed of cDNA or gDNA derived from T cells, B-cell-depleted T cells, or PBMCs. Where available, HLA class I and class II types were taken from metadata supplied by the sample provider and were not determined by assay-based typing. Samples were obtained from the ongoing ImmuneRACE study (first 160 participants) and from 1,200 or so subjects provided by 6 global collaborators. The sample metadata nearly always contained a de-identified subject ID, COVID-19 status, age in years and sex. The study at large found these results: How much clinical and demographic metadata was included differed by source and by participant, and the metadata was provided uncurated.

Participants in the prospective study were aged about 18 to 95 years, lived in over 20 United States geographic areas, and enrolled through a virtual design. In the prospective study, participants were assigned to cohorts based on the clinical history participants reported in a screening survey and a study questionnaire. Recovered participants in ImmuneRACE Cohort 3 were defined by two consecutive negative NP/OP PCR tests, clearance by a healthcare professional, or resolution of symptoms. Each participant in the prospective study had whole blood, serum and a nasopharyngeal or oropharyngeal swab collected by mobile phlebotomists. Additional blood draws and questionnaires over an approximately two-month period could optionally be provided by prospective study participants. Blood samples from the prospective study were shipped frozen or at room temperature prior to DNA extraction.

This TCR was recovered from an older woman who had recovered from COVID-19. Sequencing used PBMCs or T cells enriched from blood (not recorded which). The V gene is TRBV19 and the J gene is TRBJ1-6; 10 bases in the middle match TRBD1. The DNA sequence is given as TGTGCCAGTAGGACGGACAGGGGGGAGAATTCACCCCTCCACTTT. It specifies CASRTDRGENSPLHF.